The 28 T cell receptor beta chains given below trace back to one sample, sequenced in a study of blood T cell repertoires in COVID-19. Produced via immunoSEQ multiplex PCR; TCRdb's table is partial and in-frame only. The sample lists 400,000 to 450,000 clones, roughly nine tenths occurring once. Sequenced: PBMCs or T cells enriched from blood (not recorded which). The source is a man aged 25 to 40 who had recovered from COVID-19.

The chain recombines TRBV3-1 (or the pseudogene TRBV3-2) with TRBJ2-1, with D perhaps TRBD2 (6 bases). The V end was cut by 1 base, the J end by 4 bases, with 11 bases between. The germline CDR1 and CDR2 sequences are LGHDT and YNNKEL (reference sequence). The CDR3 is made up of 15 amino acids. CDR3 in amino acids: CASSQVAGIYNEQFF. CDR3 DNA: TGTGCCAGCAGCCAAGTGGCGGGGATATACAATGAGCAGTTCTTC.

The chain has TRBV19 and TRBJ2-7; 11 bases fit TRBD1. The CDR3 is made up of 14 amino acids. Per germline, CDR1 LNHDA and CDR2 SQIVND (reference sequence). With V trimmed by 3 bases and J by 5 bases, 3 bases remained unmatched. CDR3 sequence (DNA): TGTGCCAGTAGTATGGGGACAGGGGGTGACGAGCAGTACTTC. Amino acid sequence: CASSMGTGGDEQYF.

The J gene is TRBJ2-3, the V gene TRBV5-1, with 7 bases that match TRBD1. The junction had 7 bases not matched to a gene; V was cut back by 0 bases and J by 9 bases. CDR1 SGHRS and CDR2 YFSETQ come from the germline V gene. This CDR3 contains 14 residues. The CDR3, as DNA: TGCGCCAGCAGCTTGGGGGGACAGATGTCGACGCAGTATTTT. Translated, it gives CASSLGGQMSTQYF.

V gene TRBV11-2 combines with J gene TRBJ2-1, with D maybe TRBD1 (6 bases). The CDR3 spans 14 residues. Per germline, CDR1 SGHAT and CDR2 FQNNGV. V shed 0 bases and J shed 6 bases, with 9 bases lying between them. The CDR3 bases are TGTGCCAGCAGCTTAGACAGGGGTAGCAATGAGCAGTTCTTC. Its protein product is CASSLDRGSNEQFF. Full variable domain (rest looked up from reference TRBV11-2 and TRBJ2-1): EAGVAQSPRYKIIEKRQSVAFWCNPISGHATLYWYQQILGQGPKLLIQFQNNGVVDDSQLPKDRFSAERLKGVDSTLKIQPAKLEDSAVYLCASSLDRGSNEQFFGPGTRLTVL.

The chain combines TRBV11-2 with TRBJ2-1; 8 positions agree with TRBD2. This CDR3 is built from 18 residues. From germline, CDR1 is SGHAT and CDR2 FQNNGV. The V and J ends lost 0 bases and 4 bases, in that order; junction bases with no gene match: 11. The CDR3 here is CASSLEWATSVKYNEQFF. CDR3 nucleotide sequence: TGTGCCAGCAGCTTAGAGTGGGCGACTAGCGTAAAATACAATGAGCAGTTCTTC.

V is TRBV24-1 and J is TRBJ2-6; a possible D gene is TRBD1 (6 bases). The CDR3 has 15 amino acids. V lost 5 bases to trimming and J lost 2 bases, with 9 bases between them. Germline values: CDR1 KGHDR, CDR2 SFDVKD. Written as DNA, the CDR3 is TGTGCCACCAGTGGTTCAGGGGCTGGGGCCAACGTCCTGACTTTC. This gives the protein CATSGSGAGANVLTF.

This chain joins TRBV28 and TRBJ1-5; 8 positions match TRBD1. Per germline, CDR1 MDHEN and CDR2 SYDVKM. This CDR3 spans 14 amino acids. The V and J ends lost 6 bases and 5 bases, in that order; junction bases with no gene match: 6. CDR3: CASRLTGGYQPQHF. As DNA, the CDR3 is TGTGCCAGCAGACTCACAGGGGGTTATCAGCCCCAGCATTTT.

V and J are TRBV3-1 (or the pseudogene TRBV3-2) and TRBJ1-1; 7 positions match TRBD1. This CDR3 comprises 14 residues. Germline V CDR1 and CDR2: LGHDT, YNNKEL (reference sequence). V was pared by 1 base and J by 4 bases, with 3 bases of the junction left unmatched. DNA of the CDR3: TGTGCCAGCAGCCAAGTTGCAGGGGGCACTGAAGCTTTCTTT. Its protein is CASSQVAGGTEAFF.

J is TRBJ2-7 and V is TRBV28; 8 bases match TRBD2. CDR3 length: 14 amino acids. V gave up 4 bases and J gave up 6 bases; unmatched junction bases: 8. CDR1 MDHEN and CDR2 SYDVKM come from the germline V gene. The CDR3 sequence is CASSSPNTSGEQYF. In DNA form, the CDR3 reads TGTGCCAGCAGTTCCCCCAACACTAGCGGCGAGCAGTACTTC.

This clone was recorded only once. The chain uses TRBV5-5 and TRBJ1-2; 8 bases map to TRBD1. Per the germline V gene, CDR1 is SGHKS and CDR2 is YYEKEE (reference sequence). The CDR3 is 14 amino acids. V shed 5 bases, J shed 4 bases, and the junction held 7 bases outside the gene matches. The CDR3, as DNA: TGTGCCAGCAGTCGACAGGGGCCAACCTATGGCTACACCTTC. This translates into CASSRQGPTYGYTF.

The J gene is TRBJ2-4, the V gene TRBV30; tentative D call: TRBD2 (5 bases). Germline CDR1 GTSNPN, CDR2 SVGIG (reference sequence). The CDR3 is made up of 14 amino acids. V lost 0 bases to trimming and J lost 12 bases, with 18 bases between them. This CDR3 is CAWSVSGTGSDQYF. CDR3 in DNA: TGTGCCTGGAGTGTATCCGGTACGGGATCGGATCAGTACTTC. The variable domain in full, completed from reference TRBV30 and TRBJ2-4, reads SQTIHQWPATLVQPVGSPLSLECTVEGTSNPNLYWYRQAAGRGLQLLFYSVGIGQISSEVPQNLSASRPQDRQFILSSKKLLLSDSGFYLCAWSVSGTGSDQYFGAGTRLSVL.

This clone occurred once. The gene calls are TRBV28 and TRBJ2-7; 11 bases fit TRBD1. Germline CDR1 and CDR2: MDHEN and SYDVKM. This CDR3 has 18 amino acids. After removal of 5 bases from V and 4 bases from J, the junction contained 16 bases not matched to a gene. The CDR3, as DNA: TGTGCCAGCAGTGGGGGACAGGGGGGTCGCGGGAGAGGATACGAGCAGTACTTC. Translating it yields CASSGGQGGRGRGYEQYF.

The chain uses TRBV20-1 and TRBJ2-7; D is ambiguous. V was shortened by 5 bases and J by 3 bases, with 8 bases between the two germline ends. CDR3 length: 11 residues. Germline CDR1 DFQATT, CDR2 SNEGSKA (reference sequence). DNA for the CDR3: TGCAGTGCTCAGACGGGCTACGAGCAGTACTTC. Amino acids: CSAQTGYEQYF.

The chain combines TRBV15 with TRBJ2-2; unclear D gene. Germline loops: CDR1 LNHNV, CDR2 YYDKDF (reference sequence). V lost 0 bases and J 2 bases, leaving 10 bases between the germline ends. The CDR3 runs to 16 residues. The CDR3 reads CATSRDLVANTGELFF. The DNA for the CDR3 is TGTGCCACCAGCAGAGATTTAGTAGCAAACACCGGGGAGCTGTTTTTT.

The CDR3 is CASSGGNTYNEQFF. CDR3 nucleotide sequence: TGCGCCAGCAGCGGGGGGAACACCTACAATGAGCAGTTCTTC. V gene TRBV5-1 combines with J gene TRBJ2-1; TRBD2 is a possible D gene (6 bases). The CDR3 is made up of 14 amino acids. Germline CDR1 reads SGHRS; CDR2 reads YFSETQ. V was pared by 4 bases and J by 2 bases, with 10 bases between.

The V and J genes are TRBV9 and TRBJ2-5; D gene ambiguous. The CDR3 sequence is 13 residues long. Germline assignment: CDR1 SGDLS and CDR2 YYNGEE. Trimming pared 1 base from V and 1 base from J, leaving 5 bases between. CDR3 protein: CASSVTVQETQYF. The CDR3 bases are TGTGCCAGCAGCGTAACAGTCCAAGAGACCCAGTACTTC.

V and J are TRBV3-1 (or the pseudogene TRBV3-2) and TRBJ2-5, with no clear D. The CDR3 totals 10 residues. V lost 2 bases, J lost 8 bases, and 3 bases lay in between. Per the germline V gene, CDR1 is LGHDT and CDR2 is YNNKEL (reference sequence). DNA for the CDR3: TGTGCCAGCAGCCAATCTACCCAGTACTTC. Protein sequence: CASSQSTQYF.

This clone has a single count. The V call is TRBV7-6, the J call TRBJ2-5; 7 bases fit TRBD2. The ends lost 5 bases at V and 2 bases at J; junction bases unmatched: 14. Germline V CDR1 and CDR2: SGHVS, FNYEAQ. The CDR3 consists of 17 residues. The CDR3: CASSIQGIGTTQETQYF. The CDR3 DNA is TGTGCCAGCAGCATCCAGGGAATAGGGACTACGCAAGAGACCCAGTACTTC.

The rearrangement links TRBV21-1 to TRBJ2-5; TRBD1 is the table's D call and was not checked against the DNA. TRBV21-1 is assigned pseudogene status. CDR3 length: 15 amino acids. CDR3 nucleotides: TGTGCCAGCAGCTCCCGGACAGGGAAGCAAGAGACCCAGTACTTC. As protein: CASSSRTGKQETQYF.

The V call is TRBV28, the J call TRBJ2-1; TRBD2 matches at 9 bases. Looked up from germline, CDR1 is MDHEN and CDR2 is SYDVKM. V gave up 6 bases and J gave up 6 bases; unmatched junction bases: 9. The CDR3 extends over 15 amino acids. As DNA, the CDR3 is TGTGCCAGCAGGGGCGGGAGGGCCCAGCGCAATGAGCAGTTCTTC. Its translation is CASRGGRAQRNEQFF.

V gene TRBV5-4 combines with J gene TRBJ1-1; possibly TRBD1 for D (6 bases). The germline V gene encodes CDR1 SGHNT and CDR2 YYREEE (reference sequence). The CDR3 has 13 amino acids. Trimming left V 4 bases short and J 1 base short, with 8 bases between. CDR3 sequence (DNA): TGTGCCAGCAGCCCGGGACAGAACACTGAAGCTTTCTTT. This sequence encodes CASSPGQNTEAFF. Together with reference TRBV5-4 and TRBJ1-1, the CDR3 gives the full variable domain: ETGVTQSPTHLIKTRGQQVTLRCSSQSGHNTVSWYQQALGQGPQFIFQYYREEENGRGNFPPRFSGLQFPNYSSELNVNALELDDSALYLCASSPGQNTEAFFGQGTRLTVV.

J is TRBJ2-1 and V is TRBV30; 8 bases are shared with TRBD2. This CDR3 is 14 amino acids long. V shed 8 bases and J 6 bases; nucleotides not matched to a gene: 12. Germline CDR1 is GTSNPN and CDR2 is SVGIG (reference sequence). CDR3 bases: TGTGCCCAAGTGGGCGGGGGGAAGGTCAATGAGCAGTTCTTC. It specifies CAQVGGGKVNEQFF.

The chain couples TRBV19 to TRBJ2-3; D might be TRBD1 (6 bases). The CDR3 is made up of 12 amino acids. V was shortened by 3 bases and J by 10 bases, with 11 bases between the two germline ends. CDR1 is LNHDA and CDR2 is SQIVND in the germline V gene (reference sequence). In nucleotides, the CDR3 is TGTGCCAGTAGTATGGCGCAGGGGTCGCAGTATTTT. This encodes CASSMAQGSQYF.

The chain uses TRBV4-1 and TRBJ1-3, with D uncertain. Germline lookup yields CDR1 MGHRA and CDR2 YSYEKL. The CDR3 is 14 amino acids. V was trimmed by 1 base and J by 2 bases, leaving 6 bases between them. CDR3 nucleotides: TGCGCCAGCAGCCAAGGAGGGACTGGAAACACCATATATTTT. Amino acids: CASSQGGTGNTIYF.

The CDR3 region is CAWSAGTGWMSYGYTF. DNA of the CDR3: TGTGCCTGGAGCGCTGGGACAGGGTGGATGAGCTATGGCTACACCTTC. This sequence joins TRBV30 and TRBJ1-2; 9 nucleotides line up with TRBD1. Trimming took 3 bases from V and 4 from J; bases not matched to a gene: 12. This CDR3 comprises 16 residues. Germline-derived CDR1 and CDR2 are GTSNPN and SVGIG (reference sequence).

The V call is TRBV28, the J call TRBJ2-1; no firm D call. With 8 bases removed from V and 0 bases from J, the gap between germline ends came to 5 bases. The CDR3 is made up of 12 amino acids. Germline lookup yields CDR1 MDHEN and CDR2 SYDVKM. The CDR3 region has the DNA TGTGCCAGCTCCCTCTCCTACAATGAGCAGTTCTTC. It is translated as CASSLSYNEQFF.

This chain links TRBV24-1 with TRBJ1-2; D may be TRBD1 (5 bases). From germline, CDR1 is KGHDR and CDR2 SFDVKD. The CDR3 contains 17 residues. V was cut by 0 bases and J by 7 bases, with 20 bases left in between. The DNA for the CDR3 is TGTGCCACCAGTGATTTGCAGGCAGGGAAAGGGGTTAGTGGCTACACCTTC. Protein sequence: CATSDLQAGKGVSGYTF.

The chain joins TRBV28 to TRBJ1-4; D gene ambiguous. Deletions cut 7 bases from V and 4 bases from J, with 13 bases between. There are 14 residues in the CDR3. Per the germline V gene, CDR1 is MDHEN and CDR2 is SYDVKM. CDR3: CASIPSRVNEKLFF. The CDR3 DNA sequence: TGTGCCAGCATCCCCTCGAGGGTTAATGAAAAACTGTTTTTT.